In its sample, the clone carrying this T cell receptor (beta chain) was seen once. Its antigen remains unidentified. The data stem from a study of cytomegalovirus exposure and HLA in healthy donors. V was clipped by 6 bases and J by 7 bases, with 19 bases between them. The V gene's germline CDR1 is SQVTM and CDR2 ANQGSEA. The CDR3 spans 13 residues. Notes on the study in general: The listing of 160 or so TCR beta chains classed them as cytomegalovirus-associated.

Produced via immunoSEQ multiplex PCR; TCRdb's table is partial and in-frame only. In the table there are 150,000 to 180,000 clones, approximately 86% of which are singletons. The J gene is TRBJ2-7, the V gene TRBV29-1; tentative D call: TRBD2 (6 bases). The TCR originated in a man younger than 35 in good health and CMV-seropositive. Sample: PBMCs. CDR3 loop: CSVGRTSPTEQYF. The CDR3, as DNA: TGCAGCGTGGGGAGGACTTCACCTACGGAGCAGTACTTC.